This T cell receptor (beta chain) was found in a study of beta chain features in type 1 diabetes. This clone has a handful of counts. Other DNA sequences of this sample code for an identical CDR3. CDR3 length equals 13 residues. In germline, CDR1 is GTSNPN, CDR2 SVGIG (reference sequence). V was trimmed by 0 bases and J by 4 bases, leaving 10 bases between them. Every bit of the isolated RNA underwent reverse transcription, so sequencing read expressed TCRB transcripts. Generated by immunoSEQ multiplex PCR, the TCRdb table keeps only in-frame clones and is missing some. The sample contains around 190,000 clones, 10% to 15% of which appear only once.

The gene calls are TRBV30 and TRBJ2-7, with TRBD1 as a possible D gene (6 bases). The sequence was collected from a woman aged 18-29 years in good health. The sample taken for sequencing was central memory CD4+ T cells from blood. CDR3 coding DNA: TGTGCCTGGAGTGTGAACAGGGCTTACGAGCAGTACTTC. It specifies CAWSVNRAYEQYF.